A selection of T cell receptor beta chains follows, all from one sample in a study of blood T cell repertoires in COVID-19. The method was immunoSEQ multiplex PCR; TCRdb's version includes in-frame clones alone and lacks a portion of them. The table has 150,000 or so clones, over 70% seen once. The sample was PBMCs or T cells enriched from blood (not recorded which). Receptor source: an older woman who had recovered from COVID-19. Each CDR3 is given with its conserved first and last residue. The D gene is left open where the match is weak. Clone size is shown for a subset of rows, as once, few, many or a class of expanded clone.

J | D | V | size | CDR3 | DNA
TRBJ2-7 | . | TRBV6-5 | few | CASSYKSGKDEQYF | TGTGCCAGCAGTTACAAATCGGGAAAGGACGAGCAGTACTTC
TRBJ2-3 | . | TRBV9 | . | CASSGLGGAGDTQYF | TGTGCCAGCAGTGGACTTGGGGGGGCCGGAGATACGCAGTATTTT
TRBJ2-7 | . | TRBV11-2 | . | CASSLDWRVPPVYEQYF | TGTGCCAGCAGCTTAGATTGGCGGGTCCCCCCTGTCTACGAGCAGTACTTC
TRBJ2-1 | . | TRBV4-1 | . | CASSPTTPFYNEQFF | TGCGCCAGCAGCCCCACAACACCGTTTTACAATGAGCAGTTCTTC
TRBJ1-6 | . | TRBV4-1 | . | CASSQVSNSPLHF | TGCGCCAGCAGCCAAGTCAGTAATTCACCCCTCCACTTT
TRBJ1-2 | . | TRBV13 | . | CASSGQPSLLSGRYGYTF | TGTGCCAGCAGCGGACAGCCATCCCTTTTGTCGGGCCGCTATGGCTACACCTTC
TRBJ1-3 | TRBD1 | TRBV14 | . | CASSTLTGAGNTIYF | TGTGCCAGCAGCACCTTGACAGGGGCTGGAAACACCATATATTTT
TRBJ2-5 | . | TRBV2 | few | CASSYIQETQYF | TGTGCCAGCAGTTACATCCAAGAGACCCAGTACTTC
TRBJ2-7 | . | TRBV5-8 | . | CASSPEGGDEQYF | TGTGCCAGCAGCCCCGAGGGGGGGGACGAGCAGTACTTC
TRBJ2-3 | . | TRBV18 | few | CASSPPSSDTQYF | TGTGCCAGCTCACCACCTAGCTCAGATACGCAGTATTTT